The following is a T cell receptor (beta chain) sequence with its context. This sample is part of a study of blood T cell repertoires in COVID-19. Source study methods: Researchers report that nucleated cell counts were estimated from reference gene primer amplification. Here immunoSEQ multiplex PCR was the method, and the copy in TCRdb shows in-frame clones only, minus some. For V, J and clone size, that table is used; D and trimming come from the DNA. The top ten clones hold 0.99% of a sample with under 200,000 clones, about 88% of them seen once. The germline CDR1 and CDR2 sequences are MDHEN and SYDVKM. The CDR3 runs 18 residues. After removal of 3 bases from V and 0 bases from J, the junction contained 12 bases not matched to a gene.

The sequencing input was peripheral blood. This receptor was taken from a young man with acute or convalescent COVID-19. The rearrangement joins TRBV28 to TRBJ1-1; 8 nucleotides match TRBD1. Written as DNA, the CDR3 is TGTGCCAGCAGTTTCATGAGGACAGGGAAAAGAATGAACACTGAAGCTTTCTTT. This translates into CASSFMRTGKRMNTEAFF.